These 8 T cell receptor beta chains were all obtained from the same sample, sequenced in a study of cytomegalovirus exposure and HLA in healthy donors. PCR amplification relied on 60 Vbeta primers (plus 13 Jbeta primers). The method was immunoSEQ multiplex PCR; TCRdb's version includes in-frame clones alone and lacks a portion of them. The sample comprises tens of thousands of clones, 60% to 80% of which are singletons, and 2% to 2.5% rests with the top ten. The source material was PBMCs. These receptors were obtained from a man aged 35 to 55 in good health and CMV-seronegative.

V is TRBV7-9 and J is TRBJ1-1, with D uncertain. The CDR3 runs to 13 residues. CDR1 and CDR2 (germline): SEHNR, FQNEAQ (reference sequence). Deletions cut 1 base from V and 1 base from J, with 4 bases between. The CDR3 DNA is TGTGCCAGCAGCTTAGGCAGGAACACTGAAGCTTTCTTT. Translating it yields CASSLGRNTEAFF.

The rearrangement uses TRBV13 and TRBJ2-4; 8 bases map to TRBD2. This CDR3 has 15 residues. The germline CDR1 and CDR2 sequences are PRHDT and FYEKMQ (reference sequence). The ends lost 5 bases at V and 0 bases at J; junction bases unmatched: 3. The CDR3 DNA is TGTGCCAGCAGCGCACTAGCGGTAGCCAAAAACATTCAGTACTTC. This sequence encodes CASSALAVAKNIQYF.

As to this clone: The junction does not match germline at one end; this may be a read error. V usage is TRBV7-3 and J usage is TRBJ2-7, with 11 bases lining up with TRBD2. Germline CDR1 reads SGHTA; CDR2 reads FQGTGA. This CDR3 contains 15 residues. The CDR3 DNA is TGTGCCAGCAGCCGAGGGACTAGCGGATCCTCCGAGCAGTACTTC. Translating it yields CASSRGTSGSSEQYF.

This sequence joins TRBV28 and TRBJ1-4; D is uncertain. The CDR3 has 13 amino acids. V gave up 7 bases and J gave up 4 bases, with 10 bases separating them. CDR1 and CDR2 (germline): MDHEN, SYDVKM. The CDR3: CASTYESNEKLFF. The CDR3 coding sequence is TGTGCCAGCACCTACGAGAGTAATGAAAAACTGTTTTTT.

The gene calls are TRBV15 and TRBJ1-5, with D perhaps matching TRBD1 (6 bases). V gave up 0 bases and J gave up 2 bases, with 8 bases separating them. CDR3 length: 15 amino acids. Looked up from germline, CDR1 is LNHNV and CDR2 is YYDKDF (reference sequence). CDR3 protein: CATSREQGGNQPQHF. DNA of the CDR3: TGTGCCACCAGCAGAGAACAGGGAGGCAATCAGCCCCAGCATTTT.

CDR3 loop: CASSVAGTRKETQYF. As DNA, the CDR3 is TGTGCCAGCAGCGTAGCTGGGACTAGAAAAGAGACCCAGTACTTC. The genes are TRBV9 and TRBJ2-5; TRBD2 agrees at 8 bases. CDR1 and CDR2 from the germline V gene are SGDLS and YYNGEE. The V and J ends lost 0 bases and 3 bases, in that order; junction bases with no gene match: 4. The CDR3 consists of 15 residues.

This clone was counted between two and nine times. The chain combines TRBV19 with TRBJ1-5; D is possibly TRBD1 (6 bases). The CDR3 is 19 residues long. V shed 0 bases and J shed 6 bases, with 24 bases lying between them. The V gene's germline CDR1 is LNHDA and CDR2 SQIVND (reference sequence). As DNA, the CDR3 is TGTGCCAGTAGTATAGATCGACAACGGCAGGGGCTAGTGGGTCAGCCCCAGCATTTT. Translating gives CASSIDRQRQGLVGQPQHF. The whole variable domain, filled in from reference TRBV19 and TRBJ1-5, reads DGGITQSPKYLFRKEGQNVTLSCEQNLNHDAMYWYRQDPGQGLRLIYYSQIVNDFQKGDIAEGYSVSREKKESFPLTVTSAQKNPTAFYLCASSIDRQRQGLVGQPQHFGDGTRLSIL.

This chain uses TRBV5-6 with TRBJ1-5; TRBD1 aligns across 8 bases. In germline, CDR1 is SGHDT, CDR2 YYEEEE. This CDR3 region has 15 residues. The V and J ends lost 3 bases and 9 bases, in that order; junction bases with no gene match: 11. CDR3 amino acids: CASSSPTGVGGPQHF. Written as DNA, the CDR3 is TGTGCCAGCAGCTCGCCGACAGGGGTGGGAGGGCCCCAGCATTTT.